The clone carrying this T cell receptor beta chain was counted ten times or more. The antigen remains unidentified. This CDR3 has 14 amino acids. Germline V gives CDR1 MDHEN, CDR2 SYDVKM. With 6 bases removed from V and 2 bases from J, the gap between germline ends came to 14 bases. Time point described: persistent/refractory GD, antithyroid drugs over 5 years with positive TRAb. Scientists built the TCR library using RNA that was extracted from PBMCs. American Thyroid Association guidelines defined how Graves' disease was diagnosed. The sample belongs to a study of regulatory T cells in long-lasting Graves disease. The study, taken as a whole, reports: Persistent disease was associated with favored TRBV28 usage and with favored use of TRBJ1-2 and TRBJ2-5. Investigators studied peripheral blood only, not thyroid tissue. New patients shared fewer public clonotypes (roughly 1,000) than persistent patients did (roughly 2,600).

Libraries of TCR beta came from iRepertoire HTBI primers plus Arm-PCR of CDR3 regions. TCRdb recomputed calls from the multiplex PCR reads with MiXCR, one row per CDR3 protein. The sample comprises 400,000 to 500,000 distinct CDR3 sequences, roughly a fifth of which are singletons, and around 15% rests with the top ten. The receptor's source is a female donor with Graves disease. Sequenced here: peripheral blood mononuclear cells (PBMCs), sampled when the disease was refractory, from a patient treated with antithyroid drugs. V is TRBV28 and J is TRBJ2-7, with D perhaps matching TRBD2 (6 bases). The CDR3 region is CASRAPGLTYEQYF. For the CDR3, the DNA is TGTGCCAGCAGAGCTCCGGGACTGACCTACGAGCAGTACTTC.